Listed below are T cell receptor beta chains from one sample, sequenced in a study of early T cells in non-severe SARS-CoV-2 infection. MiXCR was run by TCRdb on the 5' RACE reads, yielding one entry per CDR3 protein. The table records roughly 66,000 distinct CDR3 sequences, roughly 9.1% of them present only once. Sequences were obtained from whole blood. All receptors come from an adult who was a healthcare worker with PCR-confirmed SARS-CoV-2 infection or an uninfected control (not recorded which). The conserved cysteine and the conserved F or W are not part of the CDR3 here.

>TRBJ1-1|TRBV5-1
ASGDRGDGTEAF
>TRBJ2-5|TRBV20-1
SARKTGYQETQY
>TRBJ2-1|TRBV12-3/TRBV12-4
ASKERHNEQF
>TRBJ2-7|TRBV21-1
ASRQSTVSLTYEQY
>TRBJ1-5|TRBV3-1
ASSQGQINQPQH
>TRBJ2-7|TRBV7-2
ASSSLAGEYEQY
>TRBJ2-3|TRBV29-1
SVLPGQGSGFSTDTQY
>TRBJ1-2|TRBV10-3
AISELGTNGYT
>TRBJ2-5|TRBV5-4
ASSLDGFQETQY
>TRBJ2-1|TRBV24-1
ATSGGLPSGNEQF
>TRBJ2-7|TRBV14
ASSLSLGGSPSSYEQY
>TRBJ2-1|TRBV30
ACDAGGGYNEQF
>TRBJ1-1|TRBV5-1
ASSIDRDSEAF
>TRBJ2-7|TRBV11-2
ASSLATSYEQY
>TRBJ1-1|TRBV30
AGRQGNTEAF
>TRBJ2-2|TRBV15
ATSRPGVVTGELF
>TRBJ2-3|TRBV10-3
AISESADTQY
>TRBJ2-1|TRBV6-5
ASSSDRGPTYNEQF
>TRBJ2-4|TRBV5-4
ASLPRSDIAKNIQY
>TRBJ2-3|TRBV23-1
ASTQPRLADRVADTQY
>TRBJ2-2|TRBV4-3
ASSQEDLTGELF
>TRBJ2-5|TRBV21-1
ASSKKTSPRQSQETQY
>TRBJ2-3|TRBV7-2
ASSFSPSGRSTDTQY
>TRBJ1-2|TRBV7-9
ASSLPGPGSYGYT
>TRBJ2-2|TRBV6-2/TRBV6-3
ASSSQRTAGGTGELF
>TRBJ2-7|TRBV5-1
ASSIGLAGVGYEQY
>TRBJ2-1|TRBV6-5
ASSSGLAGGIMREVQF
>TRBJ2-1|TRBV20-1
SAPSGLAGVNEQF
>TRBJ1-1|TRBV14
ASSPRGRYTEAF
>TRBJ2-3|TRBV6-4
ASSDGGDTDTQY
>TRBJ2-1|TRBV11-3
ASSPSGLANEQF
>TRBJ1-1|TRBV5-1
ASSVNQGETEAF
>TRBJ2-3|TRBV5-1
ASSSRQGASTDTQY
>TRBJ2-7|TRBV5-1
ASSTPSGSREQY
>TRBJ2-5|TRBV5-1
ASSSTLETQY
>TRBJ2-5|TRBV10-3
AISPSGNGETQY
>TRBJ2-4|TRBV6-2/TRBV6-3
ASSSLGIRGKNIQY
>TRBJ2-3|TRBV20-1
SARDWQGITDTQY
>TRBJ2-3|TRBV18
ASSPTDTQY
>TRBJ2-7|TRBV27
ASIPKGRAGEQY
>TRBJ1-2|TRBV20-1
SAATGATGRYGYT
>TRBJ2-5|TRBV7-3
ASSPTSGSGETQY
>TRBJ1-1|TRBV29-1
SGVRDPRTEAF
>TRBJ2-1|TRBV4-3
ASSQDVRGDFRNNEQF
>TRBJ2-1|TRBV12-3/TRBV12-4
ASRRVGLDNEQF
>TRBJ2-2|TRBV7-9
APGQGTGELF
>TRBJ2-5|TRBV20-1
SARDGRTQETQY
>TRBJ2-2|TRBV6-4
ASSDSTSDTGELF
>TRBJ2-3|TRBV2
ASSMLLLSTDTQY
>TRBJ2-7|TRBV30
AWGDYEQY